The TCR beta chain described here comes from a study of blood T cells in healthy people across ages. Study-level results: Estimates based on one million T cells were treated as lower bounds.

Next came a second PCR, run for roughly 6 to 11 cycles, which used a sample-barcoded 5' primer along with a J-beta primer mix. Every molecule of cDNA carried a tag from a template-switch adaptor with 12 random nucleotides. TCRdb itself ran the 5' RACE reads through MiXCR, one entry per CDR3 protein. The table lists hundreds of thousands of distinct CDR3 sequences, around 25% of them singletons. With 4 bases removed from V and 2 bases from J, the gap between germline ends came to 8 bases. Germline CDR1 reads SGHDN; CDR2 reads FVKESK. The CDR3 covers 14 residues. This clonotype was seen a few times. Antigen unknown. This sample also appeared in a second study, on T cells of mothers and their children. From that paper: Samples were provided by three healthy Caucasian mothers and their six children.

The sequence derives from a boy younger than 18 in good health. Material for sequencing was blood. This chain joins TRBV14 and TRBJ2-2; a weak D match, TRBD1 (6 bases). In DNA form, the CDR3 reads TGTGCCAGCAGCCGGGACACAAACACCGGGGAGCTGTTTTTT. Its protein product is CASSRDTNTGELFF.